The T cell receptor (beta chain) described here comes from a study of human T cells and chemical hapten exposure. As for the study in general: The patients, most of them female, presented with alopecia areata, totalis or universalis.

The sample's time point: pre-sensitization, week 0. As for treatment: therapeutic diphenylcyclopropenone sensitization with weekly scalp DPC. The authors' total RNA extraction used unfractionated whole blood. V was trimmed by 8 bases and J by 4 bases, leaving 15 bases between them. The CDR3 contains 14 residues. The V gene's germline CDR1 is SEHNR and CDR2 FQNEAQ (reference sequence). This clonotype has more than one count but fewer than ten. The antigen remains unidentified. Whole-study findings and limits: DPC sensitization produced no change in TCRs with frequency above 1 in 1000.

In the source study's methods: TCR counts had a median of approximately 96,000 per sample and spanned about 23,224 to 690,600. TCRdb independently ran MiXCR on the RACE reads; one entry per CDR3 protein. Clone size and V and J calls follow TCRdb, not the original study. The sample holds tens of thousands of distinct CDR3 sequences, 10% seen once. The sequence was collected from a man aged 45-65 years with alopecia areata. Some clones in this sample may be carry-over from other donors' samples. The specimen comprised whole blood, sampled in connection with sensitization to the hapten diphenylcyclopropenone (DPC). The gene calls are TRBV7-9 and TRBJ2-1; possible D gene TRBD1, 6 bases. As DNA, the CDR3 is TGTGCCAGCGGCTCATACGACAGGTACAATGAGCAGTTCTTC. This gives the protein CASGSYDRYNEQFF.